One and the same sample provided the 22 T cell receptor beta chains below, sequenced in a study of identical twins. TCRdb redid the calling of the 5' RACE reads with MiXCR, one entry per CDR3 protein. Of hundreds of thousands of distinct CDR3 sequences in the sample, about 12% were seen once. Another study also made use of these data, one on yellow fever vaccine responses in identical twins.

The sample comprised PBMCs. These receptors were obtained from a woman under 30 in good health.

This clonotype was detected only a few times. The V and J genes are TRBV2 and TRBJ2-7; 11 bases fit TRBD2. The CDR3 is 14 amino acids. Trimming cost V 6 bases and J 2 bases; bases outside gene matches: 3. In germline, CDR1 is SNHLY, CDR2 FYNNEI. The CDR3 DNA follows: TGTGCCAGCAGCGGGACTAGCGGACCCTACGAGCAGTACTTC. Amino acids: CASSGTSGPYEQYF.

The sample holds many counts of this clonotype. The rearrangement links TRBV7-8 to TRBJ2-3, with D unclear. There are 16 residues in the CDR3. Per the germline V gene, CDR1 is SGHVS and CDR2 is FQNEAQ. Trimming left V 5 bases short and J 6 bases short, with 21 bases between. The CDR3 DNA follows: TGTGCCAGCAGCGACGGGCTTGGATCCCTCTTCGATACGCAGTATTTT. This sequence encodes CASSDGLGSLFDTQYF.

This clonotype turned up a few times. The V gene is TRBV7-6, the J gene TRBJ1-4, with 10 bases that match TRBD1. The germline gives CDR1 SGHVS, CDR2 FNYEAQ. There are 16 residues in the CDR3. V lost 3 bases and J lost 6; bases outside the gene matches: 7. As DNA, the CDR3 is TGTGCCAGCAGCTTGGGGTCCGGGACAGGGGATGAAAAACTGTTTTTT. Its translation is CASSLGSGTGDEKLFF.

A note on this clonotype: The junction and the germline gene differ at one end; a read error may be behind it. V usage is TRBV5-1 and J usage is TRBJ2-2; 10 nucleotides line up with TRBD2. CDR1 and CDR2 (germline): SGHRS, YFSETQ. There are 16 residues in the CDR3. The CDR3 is CASSPRTSGGTGEVFF. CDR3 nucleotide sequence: TGCGCCAGCAGCCCCCGGACTAGCGGTGGGACCGGGGAGGTGTTTTTT.

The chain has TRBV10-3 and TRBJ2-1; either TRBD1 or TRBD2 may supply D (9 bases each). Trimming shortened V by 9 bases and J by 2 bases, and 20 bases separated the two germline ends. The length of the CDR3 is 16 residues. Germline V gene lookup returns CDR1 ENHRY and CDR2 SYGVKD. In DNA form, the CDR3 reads TGTGCCATGACAGGGGGTAGCGGGGGCGCCTACAATGAGCAGTTCTTC. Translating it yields CAMTGGSGGAYNEQFF.

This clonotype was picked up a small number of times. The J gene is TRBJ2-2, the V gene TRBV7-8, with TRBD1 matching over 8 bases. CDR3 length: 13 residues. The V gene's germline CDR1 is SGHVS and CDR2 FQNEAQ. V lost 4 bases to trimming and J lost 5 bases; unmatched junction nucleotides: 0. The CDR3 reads CASSWTGTGELFF. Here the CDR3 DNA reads TGTGCCAGCAGCTGGACAGGGACCGGGGAGCTGTTTTTT. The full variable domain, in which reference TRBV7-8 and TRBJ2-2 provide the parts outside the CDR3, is GAGVSQSPRYKVAKRGQDVALRCDPISGHVSLFWYQQALGQGPEFLTYFQNEAQLDKSGLPSDRFFAERPEGSVSTLKIQRTQQEDSAVYLCASSWTGTGELFFGEGSRLTVL.

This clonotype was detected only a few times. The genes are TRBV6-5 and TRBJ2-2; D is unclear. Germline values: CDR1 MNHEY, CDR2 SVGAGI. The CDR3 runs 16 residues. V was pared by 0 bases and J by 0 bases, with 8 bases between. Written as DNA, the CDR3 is TGTGCCAGCAGTTACTCGATCCGGCCGAACACCGGGGAGCTGTTTTTT. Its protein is CASSYSIRPNTGELFF.

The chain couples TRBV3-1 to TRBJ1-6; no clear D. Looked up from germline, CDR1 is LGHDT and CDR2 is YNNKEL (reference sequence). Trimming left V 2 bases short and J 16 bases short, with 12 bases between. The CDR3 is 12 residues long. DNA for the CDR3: TGTGCCAGCAGCCAAATGAGGCGGGGACTCCACTTT. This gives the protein CASSQMRRGLHF.

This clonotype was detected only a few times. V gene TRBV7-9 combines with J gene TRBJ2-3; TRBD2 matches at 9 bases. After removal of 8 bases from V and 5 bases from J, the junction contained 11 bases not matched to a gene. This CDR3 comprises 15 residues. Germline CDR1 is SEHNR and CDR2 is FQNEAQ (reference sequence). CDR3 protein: CASLPIAGDLDTQYF. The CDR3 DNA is TGTGCCAGCCTACCAATAGCGGGAGATCTAGATACGCAGTATTTT.

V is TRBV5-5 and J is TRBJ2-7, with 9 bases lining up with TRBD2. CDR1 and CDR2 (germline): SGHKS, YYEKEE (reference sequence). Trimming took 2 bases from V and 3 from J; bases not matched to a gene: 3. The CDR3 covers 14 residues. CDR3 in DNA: TGTGCCAGCAGCTTTCTAGCGGGGAACTACGAGCAGTACGTC. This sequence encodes CASSFLAGNYEQYV.

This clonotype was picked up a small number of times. Written as DNA, the CDR3 is TGTGCCACCAGCATGACCCCCAGCGGGAAGGGGGCAGATACGCAGTATTTT. It specifies CATSMTPSGKGADTQYF. The rearrangement links TRBV15 to TRBJ2-3, with D tentatively TRBD2 (7 bases). Germline lookup yields CDR1 LNHNV and CDR2 YYDKDF (reference sequence). Trimming removed 4 bases at V and 4 bases at J, with 21 bases between. The CDR3 has 17 amino acids.

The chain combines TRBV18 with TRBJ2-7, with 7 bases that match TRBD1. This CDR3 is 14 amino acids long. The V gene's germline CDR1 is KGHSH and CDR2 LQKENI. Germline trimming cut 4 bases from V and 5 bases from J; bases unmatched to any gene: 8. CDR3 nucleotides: TGTGCCAGCTCACGACAGGGATTGGTGGACGAGCAGTACTTC. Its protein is CASSRQGLVDEQYF.

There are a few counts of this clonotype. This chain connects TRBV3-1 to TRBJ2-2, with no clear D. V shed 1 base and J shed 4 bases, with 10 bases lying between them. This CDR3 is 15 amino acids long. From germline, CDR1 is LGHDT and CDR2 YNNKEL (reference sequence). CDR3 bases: TGTGCCAGCAGCCAAGGCGGCAGGACCACCGGGGAGCTGTTTTTT. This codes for CASSQGGRTTGELFF.

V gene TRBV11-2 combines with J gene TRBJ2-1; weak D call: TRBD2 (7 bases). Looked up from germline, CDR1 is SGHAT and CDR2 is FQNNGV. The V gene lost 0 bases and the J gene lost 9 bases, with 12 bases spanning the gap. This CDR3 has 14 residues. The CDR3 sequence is CASSLDVGGGEQFF. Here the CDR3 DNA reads TGTGCCAGCAGCTTAGATGTAGGGGGGGGTGAGCAGTTCTTC.

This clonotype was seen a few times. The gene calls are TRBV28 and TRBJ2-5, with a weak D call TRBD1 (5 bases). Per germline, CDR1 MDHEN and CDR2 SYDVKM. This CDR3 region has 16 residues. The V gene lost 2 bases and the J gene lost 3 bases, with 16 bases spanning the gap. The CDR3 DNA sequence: TGTGCCAGCAGTTTAGGGGCAGGAGTGTTAGAAGAGACCCAGTACTTC. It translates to CASSLGAGVLEETQYF. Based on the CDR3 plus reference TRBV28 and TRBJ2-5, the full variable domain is DVKVTQSSRYLVKRTGEKVFLECVQDMDHENMFWYRQDPGLGLRLIYFSYDVKMKEKGDIPEGYSVSREKKERFSLILESASTNQTSMYLCASSLGAGVLEETQYFGPGTRLLVL.

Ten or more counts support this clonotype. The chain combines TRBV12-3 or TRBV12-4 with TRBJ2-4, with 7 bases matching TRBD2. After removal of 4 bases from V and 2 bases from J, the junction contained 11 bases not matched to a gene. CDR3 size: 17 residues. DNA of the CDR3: TGTGCCAGCAGTTCCAGCGGGACGCGTTACTCCAAAAACATTCAGTACTTC. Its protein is CASSSSGTRYSKNIQYF.

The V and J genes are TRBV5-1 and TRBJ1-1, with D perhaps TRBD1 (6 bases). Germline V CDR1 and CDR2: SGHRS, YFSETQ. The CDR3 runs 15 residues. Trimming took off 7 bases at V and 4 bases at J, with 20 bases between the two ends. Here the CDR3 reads CASGADRTFVTEAFF. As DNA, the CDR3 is TGCGCCAGCGGGGCCGACAGGACGTTCGTCACTGAAGCTTTCTTT.

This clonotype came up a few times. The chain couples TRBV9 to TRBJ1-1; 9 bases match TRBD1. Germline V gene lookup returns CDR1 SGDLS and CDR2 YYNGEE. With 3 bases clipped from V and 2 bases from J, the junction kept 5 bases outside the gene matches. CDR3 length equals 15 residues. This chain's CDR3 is CASSDRDRVNTEAFF. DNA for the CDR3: TGTGCCAGCAGCGACCGGGACAGGGTTAACACTGAAGCTTTCTTT.

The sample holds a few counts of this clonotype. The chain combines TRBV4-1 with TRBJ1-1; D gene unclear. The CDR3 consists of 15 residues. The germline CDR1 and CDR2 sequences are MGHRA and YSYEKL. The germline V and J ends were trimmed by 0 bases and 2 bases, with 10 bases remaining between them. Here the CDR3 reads CASSQDFPDNTEAFF. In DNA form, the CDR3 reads TGCGCCAGCAGCCAAGATTTTCCGGACAACACTGAAGCTTTCTTT.

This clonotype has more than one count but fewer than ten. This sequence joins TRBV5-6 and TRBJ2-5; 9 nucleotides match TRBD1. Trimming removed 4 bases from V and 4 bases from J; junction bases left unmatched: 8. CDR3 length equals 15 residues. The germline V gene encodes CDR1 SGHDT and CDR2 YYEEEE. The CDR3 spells CASSHGTGYGETQYF. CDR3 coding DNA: TGTGCCAGCAGCCATGGGACAGGGTATGGAGAGACCCAGTACTTC.

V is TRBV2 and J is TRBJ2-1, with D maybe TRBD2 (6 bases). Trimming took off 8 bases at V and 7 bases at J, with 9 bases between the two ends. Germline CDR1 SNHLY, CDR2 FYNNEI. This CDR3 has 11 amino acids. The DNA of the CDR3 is TGTGCCAGCGGAGGGGAGAATGAGCAGTTCTTC. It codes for CASGGENEQFF.

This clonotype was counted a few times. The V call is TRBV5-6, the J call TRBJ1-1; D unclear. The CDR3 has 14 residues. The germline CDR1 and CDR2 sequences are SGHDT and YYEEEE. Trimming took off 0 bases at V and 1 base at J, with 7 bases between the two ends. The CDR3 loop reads CASSLVTENTEAFF. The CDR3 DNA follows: TGTGCCAGCAGCTTGGTTACAGAGAACACTGAAGCTTTCTTT. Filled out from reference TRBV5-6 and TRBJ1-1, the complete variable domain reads DAGVTQSPTHLIKTRGQQVTLRCSPKSGHDTVSWYQQALGQGPQFIFQYYEEEERQRGNFPDRFSGHQFPNYSSELNVNALLLGDSALYLCASSLVTENTEAFFGQGTRLTVV.